This T cell receptor (beta chain) derives from a study of cytomegalovirus exposure and HLA in healthy donors. General study results and limits: A list of about 180 TCR beta chains associated with cytomegalovirus was given. Exclusion as indistinguishable affected some V segments, including TRBV6-2 and TRBV6-3.

The V end was cut by 5 bases, the J end by 4 bases, with 8 bases between. In germline, CDR1 is SEHNR, CDR2 FQNEAQ (reference sequence). The CDR3 has 12 amino acids. This PCR relied on a set of 60 Vbeta primers and 13 Jbeta primers. The method was immunoSEQ multiplex PCR; TCRdb's version includes in-frame clones alone and lacks a portion of them. This sample yields about 85,000 clones, of which about 80% are seen a single time; 20% to 30% belongs to the top ten. This clone appeared a single time. The target antigen is unknown. The TCR comes from a woman in her 50s in good health and CMV-seropositive. The chain links TRBV7-9 to TRBJ1-2, with a weak D call TRBD1 (5 bases). Specimen: PBMCs. This CDR3 is CASSPGLYGYTF. CDR3 sequence (DNA): TGTGCCAGCAGCCCGGGACTCTATGGCTACACCTTC.